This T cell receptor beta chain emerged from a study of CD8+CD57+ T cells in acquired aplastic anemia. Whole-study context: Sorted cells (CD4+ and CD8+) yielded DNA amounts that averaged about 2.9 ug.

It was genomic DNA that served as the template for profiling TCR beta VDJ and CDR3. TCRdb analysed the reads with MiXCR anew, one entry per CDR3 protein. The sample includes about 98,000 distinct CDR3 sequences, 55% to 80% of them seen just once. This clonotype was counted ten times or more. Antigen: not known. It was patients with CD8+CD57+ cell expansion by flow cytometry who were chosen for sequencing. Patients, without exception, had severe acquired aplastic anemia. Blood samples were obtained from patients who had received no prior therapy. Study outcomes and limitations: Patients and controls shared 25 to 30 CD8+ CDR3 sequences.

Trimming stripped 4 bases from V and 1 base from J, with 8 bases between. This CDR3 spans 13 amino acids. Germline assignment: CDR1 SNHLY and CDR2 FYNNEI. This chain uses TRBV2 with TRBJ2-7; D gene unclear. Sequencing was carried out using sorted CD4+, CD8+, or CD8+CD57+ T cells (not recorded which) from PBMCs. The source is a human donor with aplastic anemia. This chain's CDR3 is CASSGAASYEQYF. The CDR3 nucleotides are TGTGCCAGCAGTGGGGCAGCTTCCTACGAGCAGTACTTC.